A selection of T cell receptor beta chains follows, all from one sample in a study of glioma-infiltrating T cells. One entry per CDR3 protein results from TCRdb running MiXCR on the multiplex PCR reads. The sample lists some 90,000 distinct CDR3 sequences, around 37% occurring once. The sequenced material came from glioma tissue, nonneoplastic brain tissue, or PBMCs (not recorded which). These receptors originate from a human donor with low-grade glioma or glioblastoma, undergoing nonglioma brain surgery, or in good health (not recorded which). CDR3s include the opening cysteine and the closing phenylalanine or tryptophan. Fields, in order: V gene, J gene, D gene, clone size, CDR3 DNA, CDR3 protein. D genes are given only for firm matches. Expanded clones get a size class; other rows say once, few or many, or leave the size out.

v_call: TRBV3-1; j_call: TRBJ2-6; d_call: -; clone_size: -; cdr3_nt: TGTGCCAGCAGCCAAATAGGTGGGGCCAACGTCCTGGCTTTC; cdr3_aa: CASSQIGGANVLAF
v_call: TRBV7-3; j_call: TRBJ2-6; d_call: TRBD2; clone_size: many; cdr3_nt: TGTGCCAGCAGCCGAAGAAGGACTAGCGGTGTCTCTGGGGCCAACGTCCTGACTTTC; cdr3_aa: CASSRRRTSGVSGANVLTF
v_call: TRBV20-1; j_call: TRBJ1-1; d_call: TRBD1; clone_size: many; cdr3_nt: TGCAGTGCTAAGAGAGGACAGGGTGGCACTGAAGCTTTCTTT; cdr3_aa: CSAKRGQGGTEAFF
v_call: TRBV7-9; j_call: TRBJ2-3; d_call: TRBD2; clone_size: -; cdr3_nt: TGTGCCAGCAGCTTGGCGACTAGTCAGTGGCGGGAGCTCCCAGATACGCAGTATTTT; cdr3_aa: CASSLATSQWRELPDTQYF
v_call: TRBV2; j_call: TRBJ1-5; d_call: TRBD1; clone_size: many; cdr3_nt: TGTGCCAGCAGTGAAGCGGGGACAGTCCAGCCCCAGCATTTT; cdr3_aa: CASSEAGTVQPQHF
v_call: TRBV4-2; j_call: TRBJ2-5; d_call: TRBD2; clone_size: many; cdr3_nt: TGTGCCAGCAGCCAAGAGGGACTAGCGGGGAAACAAGAGACCCAGTACTTC; cdr3_aa: CASSQEGLAGKQETQYF
v_call: TRBV28; j_call: TRBJ2-7; d_call: TRBD1; clone_size: -; cdr3_nt: TGTGCCAGCAGTCATTCAACCGGGACAGGGGTCTGCGAGCAGTACTTC; cdr3_aa: CASSHSTGTGVCEQYF
v_call: TRBV3-1; j_call: TRBJ1-3; d_call: -; clone_size: many; cdr3_nt: TGTGCCAGCAGCCAGACACAGGGATTCTCTGGAAACACCATATATTTT; cdr3_aa: CASSQTQGFSGNTIYF
v_call: TRBV28; j_call: TRBJ2-4; d_call: TRBD1; clone_size: -; cdr3_nt: TGTGCCAGCACCGGACAGGGAACCTTTTTGGCCAAAAACATTCAGTACTTC; cdr3_aa: CASTGQGTFLAKNIQYF
v_call: TRBV5-5; j_call: TRBJ2-7; d_call: -; clone_size: -; cdr3_nt: TGTGCCAGCAGCTTTCAGCCGGGACAAACCTACGAGCAGTACTTC; cdr3_aa: CASSFQPGQTYEQYF
v_call: TRBV29-1; j_call: TRBJ2-1; d_call: -; clone_size: few; cdr3_nt: TGCAGCGTCGACCTCCAGTACAATGAGCAGTTCTTC; cdr3_aa: CSVDLQYNEQFF
v_call: TRBV3-1; j_call: TRBJ2-5; d_call: TRBD1; clone_size: many; cdr3_nt: TGTGCCAGCAGCCAACGGACAGGGCGGGGTCTCGGGACCCAGTACTTC; cdr3_aa: CASSQRTGRGLGTQYF
v_call: TRBV6-1; j_call: TRBJ2-5; d_call: TRBD1; clone_size: many; cdr3_nt: TGTGCCAGCAGCCGACCGCGAGACAGGGAAGAGACCCAGTACTTC; cdr3_aa: CASSRPRDREETQYF
v_call: TRBV11-3; j_call: TRBJ2-2; d_call: -; clone_size: many; cdr3_nt: TGTGCCAGCAGCCAGACAAACGGGGAGCTGTTTTTT; cdr3_aa: CASSQTNGELFF
v_call: TRBV29-1; j_call: TRBJ2-7; d_call: TRBD1; clone_size: many; cdr3_nt: TGCAGCGTTGGGGGACAGGGTCGCGAGCAGTACTTC; cdr3_aa: CSVGGQGREQYF
v_call: TRBV28; j_call: TRBJ1-6; d_call: -; clone_size: many; cdr3_nt: TGTGCCAGCAGTTTACCAGGGTATTCACCCCTCCACTTT; cdr3_aa: CASSLPGYSPLHF
v_call: TRBV4-2; j_call: TRBJ2-3; d_call: TRBD1; clone_size: -; cdr3_nt: TGTGCCAGAAGCCGCTGGCGGGAACAGACAGGGGGCTCAGATACGCAGTATTTT; cdr3_aa: CARSRWREQTGGSDTQYF
v_call: TRBV19; j_call: TRBJ2-3; d_call: -; clone_size: many; cdr3_nt: TGTGCCAGTAGTATTTCGTTCTCGGCAGATACGCAGTATTTT; cdr3_aa: CASSISFSADTQYF
v_call: TRBV29-1; j_call: TRBJ2-3; d_call: TRBD2; clone_size: many; cdr3_nt: TGCAGCGCAGGACTAGCCAGCACAGATACGCAGTATTTT; cdr3_aa: CSAGLASTDTQYF
v_call: TRBV12-5; j_call: TRBJ2-5; d_call: -; clone_size: many; cdr3_nt: TGTGCTAGTGGTTTGACTAGGCAAGAGACCCAGTACTTC; cdr3_aa: CASGLTRQETQYF
v_call: TRBV28; j_call: TRBJ2-5; d_call: -; clone_size: many; cdr3_nt: TGTGCCAGCAGTTTGTCGGGTTTCGAAGAGACCCAGTACTTC; cdr3_aa: CASSLSGFEETQYF
v_call: TRBV5-1; j_call: TRBJ1-1; d_call: -; clone_size: many; cdr3_nt: TGCGCCAGCAGCCTCACGGGGGTGAGCACTGAAGCTTTCTTT; cdr3_aa: CASSLTGVSTEAFF
v_call: TRBV20-1; j_call: TRBJ1-1; d_call: -; clone_size: many; cdr3_nt: TGCAGTGCTAGAGGGGGTCGAGGAGCTGAAGCTTTCTTT; cdr3_aa: CSARGGRGAEAFF
v_call: TRBV28; j_call: TRBJ1-1; d_call: -; clone_size: -; cdr3_nt: TGTGCCAACTTACAGGGAAGGGTGAACACTGAAGCTTTCTTT; cdr3_aa: CANLQGRVNTEAFF
v_call: TRBV29-1; j_call: TRBJ1-1; d_call: TRBD1; clone_size: many; cdr3_nt: TGCAGCGTTGCCCAGGGGGGGAACACTGAAGCTTTCTTT; cdr3_aa: CSVAQGGNTEAFF
v_call: TRBV15; j_call: TRBJ2-7; d_call: TRBD1; clone_size: -; cdr3_nt: TGTGCCACCAGCAGAGATCCAGGGGGCACCTACGAGCAGTACTTC; cdr3_aa: CATSRDPGGTYEQYF
v_call: TRBV20-1; j_call: TRBJ2-4; d_call: -; clone_size: many; cdr3_nt: TGCAGTGCTAGAGATCCGCCTGCCCAGGTTCGGAACATTCAGTACTTC; cdr3_aa: CSARDPPAQVRNIQYF
v_call: TRBV4-1; j_call: TRBJ2-1; d_call: TRBD2; clone_size: once; cdr3_nt: TGCGCCAGCAGATCTGCAGGGAGGGGTGAGCAGTTCTTC; cdr3_aa: CASRSAGRGEQFF
v_call: TRBV7-2; j_call: TRBJ2-5; d_call: -; clone_size: -; cdr3_nt: TGTGCCAGCAGCTTAGGTGGGCCGAGAGAGACCCAGTACTTC; cdr3_aa: CASSLGGPRETQYF
v_call: TRBV6-1; j_call: TRBJ2-5; d_call: -; clone_size: -; cdr3_nt: TGTTCCAGCACCAACGCGGGACTCCGAGAGACCCAGTACTTC; cdr3_aa: CSSTNAGLRETQYF
v_call: TRBV3-1; j_call: TRBJ2-3; d_call: -; clone_size: many; cdr3_nt: TGTGCCAGCAGCCAAGTTTTTGGGCTAGGCACAGATACGCAGTATTTT; cdr3_aa: CASSQVFGLGTDTQYF
v_call: TRBV7-9; j_call: TRBJ1-1; d_call: TRBD1; clone_size: many; cdr3_nt: TGTGCCAGCAGTCTGGGACAGTTCCATTGGAACACTGAAGCTTTCTTT; cdr3_aa: CASSLGQFHWNTEAFF
v_call: TRBV19; j_call: TRBJ1-2; d_call: TRBD1; clone_size: many; cdr3_nt: TGTGCCAGTGGACAGGTCAACTATGGCTACACCTTC; cdr3_aa: CASGQVNYGYTF
v_call: TRBV27; j_call: TRBJ1-2; d_call: -; clone_size: many; cdr3_nt: TGTGCCAGCAGTGTACAGGGATTGGATGGCTACACCTTC; cdr3_aa: CASSVQGLDGYTF
v_call: TRBV5-1; j_call: TRBJ2-2; d_call: -; clone_size: -; cdr3_nt: TGCGCCAGCAGCGCAACCCTCGGGGACACCGGGAAGCTGTTTTTT; cdr3_aa: CASSATLGDTGKLFF
v_call: TRBV12-3/TRBV12-4; j_call: TRBJ1-4; d_call: -; clone_size: many; cdr3_nt: TGTGCCAGCAGTTTGCGTTGGAGAGCAACTAATGAAAAACTGTTTTTT; cdr3_aa: CASSLRWRATNEKLFF
v_call: TRBV10-3; j_call: TRBJ2-5; d_call: TRBD1; clone_size: many; cdr3_nt: TGTGCCATCAGTGAACAGGGGTACCAAGAGACCCAGTACTTC; cdr3_aa: CAISEQGYQETQYF
v_call: TRBV6-1; j_call: TRBJ2-7; d_call: -; clone_size: many; cdr3_nt: TGTGCCAGCGGGTCAGGGGCATCCTACGAGCAGTACTTC; cdr3_aa: CASGSGASYEQYF
v_call: TRBV20-1; j_call: TRBJ2-7; d_call: TRBD2; clone_size: many; cdr3_nt: TGCAGTGCTAGAGATGCTCGCGGGAGCCCATACGAGCAGTACTTC; cdr3_aa: CSARDARGSPYEQYF
v_call: TRBV29-1; j_call: TRBJ2-7; d_call: -; clone_size: few; cdr3_nt: TGCAGCGTTCAGGGGCTAGGAGAGCAGTACTTC; cdr3_aa: CSVQGLGEQYF
v_call: TRBV18; j_call: TRBJ1-5; d_call: -; clone_size: many; cdr3_nt: TGTGCCAGCTCACCGGACAGATCAGGCAATCAGCCCCAGCATTTT; cdr3_aa: CASSPDRSGNQPQHF
v_call: TRBV6-2/TRBV6-3; j_call: TRBJ2-7; d_call: TRBD2; clone_size: -; cdr3_nt: TGTGCCAGCAGTTACACCCTGACTAGCGGGATCTACGATCAGTACTTC; cdr3_aa: CASSYTLTSGIYDQYF
v_call: TRBV20-1; j_call: TRBJ2-7; d_call: -; clone_size: many; cdr3_nt: TGCAGTGCTAGAGAGCAGGGGCCTTACCCCTACGAGCAGTACTTC; cdr3_aa: CSAREQGPYPYEQYF
v_call: TRBV24-1; j_call: TRBJ2-2; d_call: -; clone_size: -; cdr3_nt: TGTGCCACCAGAATTAGCGAGAACACCGGGGGGCTGTTTTTT; cdr3_aa: CATRISENTGGLFF
v_call: TRBV7-2; j_call: TRBJ2-5; d_call: TRBD2; clone_size: many; cdr3_nt: TGTGCCAGCAGCCCATCGACTAGCGGGAGGGCCCGGGAGACCCAGTACTTC; cdr3_aa: CASSPSTSGRARETQYF
v_call: TRBV15; j_call: TRBJ2-3; d_call: TRBD2; clone_size: many; cdr3_nt: TGTGCCACCAGCAGCGGGGGGGGCACAGATACGCAGTATTTT; cdr3_aa: CATSSGGGTDTQYF
v_call: TRBV27; j_call: TRBJ1-5; d_call: -; clone_size: many; cdr3_nt: TGTGCCAGCAGTTCGGAGGGTTACCGGGGGAGCAATCAGCCCCAGCATTTT; cdr3_aa: CASSSEGYRGSNQPQHF
v_call: TRBV6-5; j_call: TRBJ2-7; d_call: -; clone_size: once; cdr3_nt: TGTGCCTGCAGTATCTCCGGCACAGAGGGTCTCGAGCAGTACTTC; cdr3_aa: CACSISGTEGLEQYF
v_call: TRBV15; j_call: TRBJ2-7; d_call: -; clone_size: -; cdr3_nt: TGTGCCACCAGCAGAGTCCGCGGAGGCTCCTACAATGAGCAGCACTTC; cdr3_aa: CATSRVRGGSYNEQHF
v_call: TRBV29-1; j_call: TRBJ2-7; d_call: -; clone_size: -; cdr3_nt: TGCAGCGTTGAAGATGGTGGGGTTCCCTACGAGCAGTACTTC; cdr3_aa: CSVEDGGVPYEQYF